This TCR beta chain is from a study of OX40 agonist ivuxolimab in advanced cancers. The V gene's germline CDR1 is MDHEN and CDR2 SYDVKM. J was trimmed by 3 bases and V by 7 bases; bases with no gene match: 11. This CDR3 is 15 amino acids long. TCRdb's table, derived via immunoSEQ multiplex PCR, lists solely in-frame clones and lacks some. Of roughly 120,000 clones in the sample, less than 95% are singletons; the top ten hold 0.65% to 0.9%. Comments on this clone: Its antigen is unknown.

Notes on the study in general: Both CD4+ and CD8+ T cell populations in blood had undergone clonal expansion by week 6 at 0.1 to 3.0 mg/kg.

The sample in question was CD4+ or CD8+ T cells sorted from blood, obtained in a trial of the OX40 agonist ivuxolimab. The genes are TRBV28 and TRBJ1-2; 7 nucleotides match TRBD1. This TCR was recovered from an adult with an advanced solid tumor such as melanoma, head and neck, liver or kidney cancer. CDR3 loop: CASIERGQLHYGYTF. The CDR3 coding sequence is TGTGCCAGCATCGAAAGGGGACAGCTCCACTATGGCTACACCTTC.